The present TCR beta chain was sequenced within a study of blood T cell repertoires in COVID-19. Overall study context: The study drew acute and convalescent COVID-19 samples from the United States, Italy and Spain. The analysed material was cDNA or gDNA that came from T cells, B-cell-depleted T cells, or PBMCs.

The CDR3 contains 16 residues. Germline V gene data show CDR1 as LGHDT and CDR2 as YNNKEL (reference sequence). V shed 0 bases and J 7 bases; nucleotides not matched to a gene: 8. Per the authors' pipeline: Reference gene primer amplification gave nucleated cell count estimates. Profiled with immunoSEQ multiplex PCR; TCRdb holds only in-frame clones, not every one. V and J calls and clone size are those listed in that table; D and trimming were worked out from the DNA. The sample shows just over 350,000 clones, approximately 86% of them seen only once. This clonotype was sampled from a woman aged 60-75 years with COVID-19, enrolled during active disease. The chain combines TRBV3-1 (or the pseudogene TRBV3-2) with TRBJ1-3, with 8 bases that match TRBD1. Sequenced material: peripheral blood. For the CDR3, the DNA is TGTGCCAGCAGCCAAGATCTAAGGACAGGGTGGAACACCATATATTTT. Amino acid sequence: CASSQDLRTGWNTIYF.